In this sample, the clone carrying this T cell receptor beta chain turned up many times. This specimen comes from a study of neurological immune-mediated disorders. The cDNA came from 5'RACE, which used 10-nucleotide random UMIs. MiXCR, applied by TCRdb to the 5' RACE reads, yields one record per CDR3 protein. The data show roughly 60,000 distinct CDR3 sequences, around 10% seen once. Sequences were obtained from PBMCs. The sequence was collected from a man aged 60 to 75 in good health.

DNA of the CDR3: TGTGCCACCAGCGAGGGCCTAGGACAGGGAACGACTGAAGCTTTCTTT. Its protein product is CATSEGLGQGTTEAFF. This chain links TRBV15 with TRBJ1-1, with 8 bases lining up with TRBD1. This CDR3 has 16 amino acids. With 5 bases clipped from V and 5 bases from J, the junction kept 13 bases outside the gene matches. CDR1 LNHNV and CDR2 YYDKDF come from the germline V gene (reference sequence). Full variable domain (missing parts from reference TRBV15 and TRBJ1-1): DAMVIQNPRYQVTQFGKPVTLSCSQTLNHNVMYWYQQKSSQAPKLLFHYYDKDFNNEADTPDNFQSRRPNTSFCFLDIRSPGLGDTAMYLCATSEGLGQGTTEAFFGQGTRLTVV.